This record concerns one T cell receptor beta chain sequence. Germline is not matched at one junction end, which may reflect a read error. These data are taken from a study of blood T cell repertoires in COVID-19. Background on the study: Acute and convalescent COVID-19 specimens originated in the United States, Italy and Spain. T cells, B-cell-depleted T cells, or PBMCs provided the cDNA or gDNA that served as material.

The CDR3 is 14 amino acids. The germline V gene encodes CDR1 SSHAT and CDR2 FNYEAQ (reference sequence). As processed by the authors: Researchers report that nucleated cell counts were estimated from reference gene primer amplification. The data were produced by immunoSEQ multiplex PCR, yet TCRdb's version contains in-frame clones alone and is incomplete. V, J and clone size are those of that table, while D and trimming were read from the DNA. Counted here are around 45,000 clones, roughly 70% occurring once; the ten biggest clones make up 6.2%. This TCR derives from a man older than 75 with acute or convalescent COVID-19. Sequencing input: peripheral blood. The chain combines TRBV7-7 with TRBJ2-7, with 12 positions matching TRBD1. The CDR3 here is CASSPGQGAREQYF. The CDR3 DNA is TGTGCTAGCAGCCCGGGACAGGGGGCTCGTGAGCAGTACTTC.